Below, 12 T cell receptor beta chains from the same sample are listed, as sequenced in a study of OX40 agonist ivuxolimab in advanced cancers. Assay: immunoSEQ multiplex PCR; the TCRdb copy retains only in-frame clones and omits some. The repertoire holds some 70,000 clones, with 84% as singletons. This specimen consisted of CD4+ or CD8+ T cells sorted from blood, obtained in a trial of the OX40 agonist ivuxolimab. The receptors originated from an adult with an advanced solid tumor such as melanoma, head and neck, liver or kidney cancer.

The CDR3 DNA is TGTGCCTGGGAGGGGAGCTCGGGGAATTCACCCCTCCACTTT. This gives the protein CAWEGSSGNSPLHF. This chain uses TRBV30 with TRBJ1-6, with a weak D call TRBD1 (5 bases). Trimming took off 5 bases at V and 7 bases at J, with 15 bases between the two ends. Germline V gene lookup returns CDR1 GTSNPN and CDR2 SVGIG (reference sequence). This CDR3 is 14 amino acids long.

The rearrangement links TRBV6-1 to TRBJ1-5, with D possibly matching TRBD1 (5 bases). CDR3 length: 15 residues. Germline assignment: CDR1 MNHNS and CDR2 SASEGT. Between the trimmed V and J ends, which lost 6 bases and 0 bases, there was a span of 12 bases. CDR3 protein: CASSPGGYSNQPQHF. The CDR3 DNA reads TGTGCCAGCAGCCCCGGGGGATATAGCAATCAGCCCCAGCATTTT.

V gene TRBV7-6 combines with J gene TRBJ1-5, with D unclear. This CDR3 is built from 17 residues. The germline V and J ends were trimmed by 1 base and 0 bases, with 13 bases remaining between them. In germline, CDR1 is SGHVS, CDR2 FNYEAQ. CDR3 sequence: CASSLESGLSSNQPQHF. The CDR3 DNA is TGTGCCAGCAGCTTAGAAAGTGGTCTCTCTAGCAATCAGCCCCAGCATTTT.

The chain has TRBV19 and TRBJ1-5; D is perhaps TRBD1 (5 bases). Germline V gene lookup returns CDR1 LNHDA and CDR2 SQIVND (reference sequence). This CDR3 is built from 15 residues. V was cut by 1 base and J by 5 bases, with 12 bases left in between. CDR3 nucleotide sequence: TGTGCCAGTAGTATAGGGCAGGGTTGGGATCAGCCCCAGCATTTT. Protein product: CASSIGQGWDQPQHF.

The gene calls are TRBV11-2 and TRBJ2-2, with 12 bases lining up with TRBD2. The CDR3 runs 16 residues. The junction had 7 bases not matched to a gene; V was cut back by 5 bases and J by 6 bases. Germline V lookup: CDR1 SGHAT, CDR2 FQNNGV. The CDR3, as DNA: TGTGCCAGCAGCACCCTAGCGGGAGGGCCTCCCGGGGAGCTGTTTTTT. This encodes CASSTLAGGPPGELFF.

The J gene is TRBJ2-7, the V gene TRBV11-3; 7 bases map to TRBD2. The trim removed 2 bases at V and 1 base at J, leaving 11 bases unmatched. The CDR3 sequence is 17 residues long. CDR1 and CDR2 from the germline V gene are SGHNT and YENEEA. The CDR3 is CASSLFGGSKGSYEQYF. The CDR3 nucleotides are TGTGCCAGCAGCTTATTTGGCGGGAGTAAGGGGTCCTACGAGCAGTACTTC. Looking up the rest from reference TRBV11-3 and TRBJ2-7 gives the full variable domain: EAGVVQSPRYKIIEKKQPVAFWCNPISGHNTLYWYLQNLGQGPELLIRYENEEAVDDSQLPKDRFSAERLKGVDSTLKIQPAELGDSAVYLCASSLFGGSKGSYEQYFGPGTRLTVT.

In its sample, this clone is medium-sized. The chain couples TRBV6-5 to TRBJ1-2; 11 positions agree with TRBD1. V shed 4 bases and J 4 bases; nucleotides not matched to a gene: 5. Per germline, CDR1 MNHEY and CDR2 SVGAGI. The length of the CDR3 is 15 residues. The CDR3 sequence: CASSFTGTGGYGYTF. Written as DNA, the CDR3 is TGTGCCAGCAGTTTCACCGGGACAGGGGGCTATGGCTACACCTTC.

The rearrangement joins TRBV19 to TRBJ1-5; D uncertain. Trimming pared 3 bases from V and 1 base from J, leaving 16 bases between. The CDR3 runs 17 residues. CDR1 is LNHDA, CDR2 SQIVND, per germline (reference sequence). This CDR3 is CASSISREVWSNQPQHF. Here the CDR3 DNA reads TGTGCCAGTAGTATCTCGAGGGAGGTATGGAGCAATCAGCCCCAGCATTTT.

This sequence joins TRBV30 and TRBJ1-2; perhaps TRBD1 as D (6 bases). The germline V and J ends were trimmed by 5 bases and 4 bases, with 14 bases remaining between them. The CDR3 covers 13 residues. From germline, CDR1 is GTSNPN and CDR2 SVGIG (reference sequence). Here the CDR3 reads CAWSPMTGYGYTF. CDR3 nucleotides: TGTGCCTGGTCCCCCATGACAGGCTATGGCTACACCTTC. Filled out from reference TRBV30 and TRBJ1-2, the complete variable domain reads SQTIHQWPATLVQPVGSPLSLECTVEGTSNPNLYWYRQAAGRGLQLLFYSVGIGQISSEVPQNLSASRPQDRQFILSSKKLLLSDSGFYLCAWSPMTGYGYTFGSGTRLTVV.

CDR3 coding DNA: TGTGCCAGCAGTTACTCGGGGGTCGGTGAGCAGTTCTTC. This gives the protein CASSYSGVGEQFF. The chain joins TRBV6-6 to TRBJ2-1, with D possibly called TRBD1 or TRBD2 (5 bases each). Germline V lookup: CDR1 MNHNY, CDR2 SVGAGI (reference sequence). This CDR3 has 13 amino acids. Trimming shortened V by 0 bases and J by 9 bases, and 9 bases separated the two germline ends.

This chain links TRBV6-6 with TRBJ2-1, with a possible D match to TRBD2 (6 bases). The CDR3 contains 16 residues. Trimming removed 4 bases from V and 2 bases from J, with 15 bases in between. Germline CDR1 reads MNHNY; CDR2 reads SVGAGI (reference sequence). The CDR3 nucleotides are TGTGCCAGCAGTTTGGGAGCGGGCCTACCCTACAATGAGCAGTTCTTC. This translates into CASSLGAGLPYNEQFF.

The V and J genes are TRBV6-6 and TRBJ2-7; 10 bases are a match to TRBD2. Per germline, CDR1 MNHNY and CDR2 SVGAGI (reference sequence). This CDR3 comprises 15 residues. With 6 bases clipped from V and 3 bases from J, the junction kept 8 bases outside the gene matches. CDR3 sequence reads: CASSGRASGSYEQYF. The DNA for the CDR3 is TGTGCCAGCAGCGGACGGGCTAGCGGGAGCTACGAGCAGTACTTC.